A selection of T cell receptor beta chains follows, all from one sample in a study of control samples from healthy donors and cancer patients. TCRdb's table, derived via immunoSEQ multiplex PCR, lists solely in-frame clones and lacks some. The sample includes 45,000 to 60,000 clones, roughly 92% of them seen just once. Material for sequencing was blood. The receptors derive from a man aged 25 to 45 in good health. CDR3s include the opening cysteine and the closing phenylalanine or tryptophan. The order of the fields is clone size, V gene, J gene, CDR3 protein. Rows may omit the clone size; those that give it use once, few, many or a size class.

size: -; V: TRBV19; J: TRBJ1-4; CDR3: CASSIGTGVIVSEKLFF
size: -; V: TRBV7-2; J: TRBJ2-5; CDR3: CASSADGPGETQYF
size: -; V: TRBV30; J: TRBJ2-5; CDR3: CAWSVERGETQYF
size: -; V: TRBV9; J: TRBJ1-5; CDR3: CASSVSPGQYSNQPQHF
size: -; V: TRBV5-6; J: TRBJ1-1; CDR3: CASRIWGQNTEAFF
size: -; V: TRBV10-3; J: TRBJ1-2; CDR3: CAISAEDRGLYGYTF
size: once; V: TRBV18; J: TRBJ2-1; CDR3: CASSPSDGIYNEQFF
size: -; V: TRBV30; J: TRBJ2-7; CDR3: CAWSVLRGGAWNEQYF
size: -; V: TRBV27; J: TRBJ1-5; CDR3: CASRGGQVSNQPQHF
size: -; V: TRBV6-6; J: TRBJ1-5; CDR3: CASTPRRVNQPQHF
size: -; V: TRBV7-9; J: TRBJ2-5; CDR3: CASLYTGSDQETQYF
size: -; V: TRBV5-4; J: TRBJ2-7; CDR3: CASSSLAGEGFGEQYF
size: -; V: TRBV5-1; J: TRBJ2-5; CDR3: CASSLRGGEETQYF
size: -; V: TRBV30; J: TRBJ1-4; CDR3: CAWIRGQGNRKLFF
size: -; V: TRBV5-3; J: TRBJ1-3; CDR3: CARSFDTGSSGNTIYF
size: -; V: TRBV19; J: TRBJ2-7; CDR3: CASSGTGGAEHEQYF
size: once; V: TRBV10-3; J: TRBJ2-3; CDR3: CAHAVGTSGVDTQYF
size: -; V: TRBV10-3; J: TRBJ1-1; CDR3: CAISERTGLNTEAFF
size: -; V: TRBV9; J: TRBJ2-7; CDR3: CASSGSGIAGSYEQYF
size: -; V: TRBV27; J: TRBJ2-7; CDR3: CASSRTGTYEQYF
size: -; V: TRBV11-2; J: TRBJ2-7; CDR3: CASSPLGRGPHEQYF
size: -; V: TRBV13; J: TRBJ2-2; CDR3: CASSSRRRFARGANTGELFF
size: -; V: TRBV6-5; J: TRBJ2-5; CDR3: CASSYSQLSQETQYF
size: -; V: TRBV4-1; J: TRBJ2-5; CDR3: CASSQAPSGGWETQYF